These T cell receptor beta chains were read from a single sample in a study of OX40 agonist ivuxolimab in advanced cancers. This table comes from immunoSEQ multiplex PCR, and its TCRdb copy is limited to in-frame clones, with some not included. This sample yields around 150,000 clones, of which 94% are seen a single time; around 0.33% belongs to the top ten. The sample was CD4+ or CD8+ T cells sorted from blood, taken in a trial of the OX40 agonist ivuxolimab. Receptor source: an adult with an advanced solid tumor such as melanoma, head and neck, liver or kidney cancer. Both conserved end residues are part of each CDR3. The order of the fields is clone size, J gene, V gene, D gene, CDR3 protein, CDR3 DNA. The D gene is left open where the match is weak. The size field is filled for only some rows; it gives once, few, many or a size class.

- | TRBJ2-1 | TRBV5-1 | TRBD2 | CASRRTSGAWNEQFF | TGCGCCAGCAGGCGAACTAGCGGAGCTTGGAATGAGCAGTTCTTC
- | TRBJ1-5 | TRBV14 | TRBD1 | CASSQDSGGYSNQPQHF | TGTGCCAGCAGCCAAGATTCAGGGGGATATAGCAATCAGCCCCAGCATTTT
- | TRBJ2-3 | TRBV19 | TRBD1 | CASRRTGTGGEDTQYF | TGTGCCAGTAGGAGGACCGGGACAGGTGGCGAAGATACGCAGTATTTT
- | TRBJ1-1 | TRBV4-2 | - | CASSPGQAIGSTEAFF | TGTGCCAGCAGCCCAGGCCAGGCTATTGGGAGCACTGAAGCTTTCTTT
- | TRBJ1-4 | TRBV7-2 | - | CASSLEEGRVATNEKLFF | TGTGCCAGCAGCTTAGAGGAGGGCAGGGTCGCAACTAATGAAAAACTGTTTTTT
- | TRBJ2-1 | TRBV6-4 | TRBD2 | CASSVDGGINNEQFF | TGTGCCAGCAGTGTGGACGGGGGGATAAACAATGAGCAGTTCTTC
- | TRBJ2-3 | TRBV11-2 | - | CASSLEGAGSQYF | TGTGCCAGCAGCTTAGAGGGGGCAGGGTCGCAGTATTTT
- | TRBJ2-7 | TRBV10-3 | TRBD1 | CATTGGFHEQYF | TGTGCCACAACAGGGGGTTTCCACGAGCAGTACTTC
- | TRBJ1-2 | TRBV4-3 | TRBD1 | CASSQDKVGQLPYGYTF | TGCGCCAGCAGCCAAGATAAAGTGGGACAGCTTCCATATGGCTACACCTTC
- | TRBJ1-1 | TRBV28 | TRBD1 | CASSPGQGASTEAFF | TGTGCCAGCAGCCCCGGACAGGGGGCGAGCACTGAAGCTTTCTTT
- | TRBJ1-2 | TRBV10-1 | TRBD1 | CASSPAGQGLGYTF | TGCGCCAGCAGTCCCGCTGGACAGGGGCTGGGCTACACCTTC
- | TRBJ2-1 | TRBV18 | - | CASSPFEGMGANYNEQFF | TGTGCCAGCTCACCATTTGAAGGTATGGGGGCGAACTACAATGAGCAGTTCTTC
- | TRBJ2-4 | TRBV19 | - | CASSIGPLGAGLAKNIQYF | TGTGCCAGTAGTATTGGTCCCCTGGGGGCGGGGTTAGCCAAAAACATTCAGTACTTC
- | TRBJ1-3 | TRBV18 | - | CASSPSDSAGNTIYF | TGTGCCAGCTCACCGTCAGACAGCGCTGGAAACACCATATATTTT
- | TRBJ1-2 | TRBV7-2 | - | CASSLEGRTGGGYGYTF | TGTGCCAGCAGCTTAGAAGGTCGCACCGGCGGCGGCTATGGCTACACCTTC
- | TRBJ1-1 | TRBV9 | TRBD1 | CASSVGTGLNTEAFF | TGTGCCAGCAGCGTAGGGACAGGCTTGAACACTGAAGCTTTCTTT
- | TRBJ2-3 | TRBV14 | - | CASSRMGTVLDTDTQYF | TGTGCCAGCAGTCGCATGGGGACCGTCCTAGACACAGATACGCAGTATTTT
few | TRBJ1-1 | TRBV28 | - | CASSSRDSAFF | TGTGCCAGCAGTAGCAGGGACTCAGCTTTCTTT
- | TRBJ2-7 | TRBV6-1 | TRBD1 | CASSVLSGTGSYEQYF | TGTGCCAGCAGTGTACTATCCGGGACAGGGTCCTACGAGCAGTACTTC
- | TRBJ1-2 | TRBV5-4 | TRBD1 | CASSWRQGVRNWYGYTF | TGTGCCAGCAGCTGGAGACAGGGGGTCCGAAACTGGTATGGCTACACCTTC
once | TRBJ2-7 | TRBV27 | - | CALINCPGRSSYEQYF | TGTGCCCTCATAAACTGCCCGGGCCGCAGCTCCTACGAGCAGTACTTC